The T cell receptor beta chain under discussion was sequenced for a study of T cells after yellow fever vaccination. Study results and caveats: Abundant bulk-population clonotypes could contaminate the FACS-sorted repertoires. Most primary-vaccination clones recurred post-booster (around 97% CD4, more than 85% CD8). Shared CD4/CD8 clonotypes were a small share, likely from convergent recombination.

TCRdb independently ran MiXCR on the 5' RACE reads; one entry per CDR3 protein. The table shows about 550,000 distinct CDR3 sequences, with under 25% occurring only once. This clonotype has more than one count but fewer than ten. Its antigen is not known. Sequenced here: PBMCs, sampled 15 days after the yellow fever booster vaccination. The clonotype was recovered from a man aged 25-45 years who received the YFV17D yellow fever vaccine.

The CDR3 here is CASSLWSSEPRQYF. The DNA for the CDR3 is TGTGCCAGCAGCTTATGGTCTAGCGAGCCGCGGCAGTACTTC. The V and J genes are TRBV7-2 and TRBJ2-7, with D possibly TRBD2 on 6 matching bases. The CDR3 is made up of 14 amino acids. Germline values: CDR1 SGHTA, CDR2 FQGNSA. The V and J ends lost 2 bases and 9 bases respectively, with 17 bases between them.